A single sample gave rise to the 5 T cell receptor beta chains below, sequenced in a study of blood T cell repertoires in COVID-19 (dated by TCRdb to about 2020). Library preparation employed the immunoSEQ multiplex PCR assay. The clones in this table, taken by TCRdb from immuneACCESS, are in-frame only. Not every clone is retained; where verified, under half of the shortfall comes from an unresolved V gene, and the cause of the rest is unknown. The sample table records some 400,000 clones; around 87% of these occur just once. Jointly, the top ten make up under 1.5% of the sample. Source material: PBMCs or T cells enriched from blood (not recorded which). The origin of the receptors is a man under 40 who had recovered from COVID-19.

The chain uses TRBV7-8 and TRBJ1-6, with D tentatively TRBD1 (5 bases). Germline values: CDR1 SGHVS, CDR2 FQNEAQ. V was pared by 5 bases and J by 0 bases, with 14 bases between. The CDR3 consists of 17 residues. CDR3 in DNA: TGTGCCAGCAGCGTACGACAGCTTAGCTCCTATAATTCACCCCTCCACTTT. Translation: CASSVRQLSSYNSPLHF.

The V gene is TRBV5-1, the J gene TRBJ1-4, with D perhaps TRBD1 (6 bases). There are 16 residues in the CDR3. The germline CDR1 and CDR2 sequences are SGHRS and YFSETQ. Trimming cost V 0 bases and J 3 bases, with 12 bases left between them. The CDR3: CASSLDRVGPNEKLFF. The CDR3 bases are TGCGCCAGCAGCTTGGACAGGGTGGGACCTAATGAAAAACTGTTTTTT.

Only a few counts were recorded for this clone. The chain links TRBV19 to TRBJ1-2; D is uncertain. From germline, CDR1 is LNHDA and CDR2 SQIVND (reference sequence). This CDR3 region has 12 residues. V was trimmed by 8 bases and J by 4 bases, leaving 11 bases between them. The CDR3 region is CASREHSYGYTF. The CDR3 DNA sequence: TGTGCCAGTCGAGAACACAGCTATGGCTACACCTTC.

Concerning this clone itself: A much larger clone sits a single nucleotide away, making a read error possible. The chain has TRBV12-3 or TRBV12-4 and TRBJ1-1, with a tentative D call TRBD1 (6 bases). The CDR3 is 13 residues long. V was cut by 5 bases and J by 4 bases, with 11 bases left in between. Written as DNA, the CDR3 is TGTGCCAGCAGTGAACAGGGTTTCACTGAAGCTTTCTTT. Its protein product is CASSEQGFTEAFF.

The chain has TRBV4-1 and TRBJ1-3; possible D gene TRBD1, 6 bases. V lost 6 bases and J lost 5, with 11 bases in between. In germline, CDR1 is MGHRA, CDR2 YSYEKL. The length of the CDR3 is 13 residues. CDR3 residues: CASSQGNRNTIYF. Written as DNA, the CDR3 is TGCGCCAGCAGTCAGGGGAACCGAAACACCATATATTTT.